This TCR beta chain comes out of a study of somatic mutations in cytotoxic T cells in rheumatoid arthritis. Study outcomes and limitations: Healthy controls showed no age-related rise in CD8+ clonality, whereas rheumatoid arthritis patients did.

How the authors handled the data: Patient CD8+ clones bigger than 1% seldom lined up with published virus-specific TCRB sequences. Produced via immunoSEQ multiplex PCR; TCRdb's table is partial and in-frame only. V and J calls plus clone size are reproduced from that table; the DNA served to infer D and trimming. Of just under 30,000 clones listed, around 90% are singletons. The CDR3 totals 14 residues. Germline V gene data show CDR1 as SGHRS and CDR2 as YFSETQ. V dropped 0 bases and J dropped 3 bases, with 9 bases sitting between them. Notes on this clone: Its antigen remains unknown.

Positive selection using magnetic beads isolated the CD4+ and CD8+ cells (purity was checked by flow cytometry). The clonotype originates from an adult with rheumatoid arthritis. This chain uses TRBV5-1 with TRBJ1-1; D gene ambiguous. The sequencing input was CD8+ T cells sorted from blood. The CDR3, as DNA: TGCGCCAGCAGCTTGGAATGGGAATACACTGAAGCTTTCTTT. This sequence encodes CASSLEWEYTEAFF.